The source of this TCR beta chain is a study of tumor-infiltrating lymphocytes in oesophageal squamous cell carcinoma. This clonotype appeared many times. MiXCR, run by TCRdb on the PCR reads, gives a single entry per CDR3 protein. The sample contains fewer than 20,000 distinct CDR3 sequences, around 51% of which appear only once. The CDR3 has 14 amino acids. Looked up from germline, CDR1 is MNHEY and CDR2 is SMNVEV (reference sequence). Between the trimmed V and J ends, which lost 5 bases and 4 bases, there was a span of 12 bases. Sequenced sample: esophageal tumor tissue. The rearrangement uses TRBV27 and TRBJ1-5; a weak D match, TRBD1 (5 bases). This TCR came from a female donor with esophageal squamous cell carcinoma. CDR3 DNA sequence: TGTGCCAGCAGTCCCTGGGGGGGAAATCAGCCCCAGCATTTT. This translates into CASSPWGGNQPQHF.